This TCR beta chain was sequenced during a study of T cell responses to AZD1222 COVID-19 vaccine. Here immunoSEQ multiplex PCR was the method, and the copy in TCRdb shows in-frame clones only, minus some. The table lists 90,000 to 100,000 clones, around nine tenths of them singletons. V lost 6 bases and J lost 7, with 14 bases in between. CDR3 length: 13 residues. Germline CDR1 reads SGHTS; CDR2 reads YDEGEE. This specimen was peripheral blood, taken 28 days after the second AZD1222 dose. This clonotype was sampled from an adult who received the AZD1222 COVID-19 vaccine. This chain uses TRBV5-8 with TRBJ1-3; D uncertain. CDR3 protein: CASTPTPGNTIYF. In nucleotides, the CDR3 is TGTGCCAGCACCCCAACCCCCGGGAACACCATATATTTT.